Listed below are T cell receptor beta chains from one sample, sequenced in a study of Ad26.COV2.S vaccination and SARS-CoV-2 variants. TCRdb keeps only in-frame clones here, not all; method: immunoSEQ multiplex PCR. The sample lists more than 120,000 clones, roughly 90% occurring once. The sequencing here drew on peripheral blood, taken after recovery from COVID-19. Every receptor here comes from a human donor who had recovered from COVID-19. The CDR3 runs from the conserved cysteine through the conserved F or W. The order of the fields is V gene, J gene, D gene, clone size, CDR3 protein, CDR3 DNA. The D gene is left open where the match is weak. For some rows the clone size is stated as once, few or many, or as a class when expanded; others skip it.

>TRBV7-2|TRBJ1-2|-|-
CASSLVSTGDYGYTF
TGTGCCAGCAGCCTGGTATCGACGGGCGACTATGGCTACACCTTC
>TRBV19|TRBJ2-1|-|-
CASTPLGTNEQFF
TGTGCCAGTACCCCCCTGGGGACCAATGAGCAGTTCTTC
>TRBV7-9|TRBJ2-2|-|-
CASSLGGGLTGELFF
TGTGCCAGCAGCTTAGGCGGTGGGTTAACCGGGGAGCTGTTTTTT
>TRBV10-2|TRBJ2-1|-|-
CASSERKYNEQFF
TGCGCCAGCAGTGAGAGAAAGTACAATGAGCAGTTCTTC
>TRBV3-1/TRBV3-2|TRBJ1-5|TRBD1|-
CASSQQGALNQPQHF
TGTGCCAGCAGCCAGCAGGGGGCGCTTAATCAGCCCCAGCATTTT
>TRBV5-1|TRBJ2-7|-|-
CASRGTGTYEQYF
TGCGCCAGCAGGGGTACAGGGACCTACGAGCAGTACTTC
>TRBV7-7|TRBJ2-3|TRBD2|-
CASSQLAGNTDTQYF
TGTGCTAGCAGCCAACTAGCGGGGAACACAGATACGCAGTATTTT
>TRBV4-3|TRBJ1-4|-|-
CASSQAPHSVGGSKGEKLFF
TGCGCCAGCAGCCAAGCCCCCCACTCGGTCGGGGGCTCAAAGGGAGAAAAACTGTTTTTT
>TRBV19|TRBJ2-7|-|-
CASSRVDSYEQYF
TGTGCCAGTAGCCGGGTGGACAGCTACGAGCAGTACTTC
>TRBV5-4|TRBJ2-3|TRBD1|-
CASTGDVPGTGREYF
TGTGCCAGCACCGGCGACGTGCCCGGGACAGGGAGGGAGTATTTT
>TRBV27|TRBJ2-1|-|-
CASSSGNYNEQFF
TGTGCCAGCAGTTCCGGGAACTACAATGAGCAGTTCTTC
>TRBV29-1|TRBJ2-3|-|-
CSVWGGWTDTQYF
TGCAGCGTTTGGGGGGGCTGGACAGATACGCAGTATTTT
>TRBV6-1|TRBJ2-1|TRBD1|-
CASSERTGLNNEQFF
TGTGCCAGCAGTGAAAGGACAGGGCTAAACAATGAGCAGTTCTTC
>TRBV19|TRBJ2-1|-|-
CASSNLNEQFF
TGTGCCAGTAGTAACTTAAATGAGCAGTTCTTC
>TRBV4-1|TRBJ2-7|TRBD2|-
CASSQASRGDYEQYF
TGCGCCAGCAGCCAAGCTTCACGGGGGGATTACGAGCAGTACTTC
>TRBV5-5|TRBJ1-5|-|-
CASSLSWDKGIGNQPQHF
TGTGCCAGCAGCTTATCGTGGGACAAGGGAATTGGTAATCAGCCCCAGCATTTT
>TRBV3-1/TRBV3-2|TRBJ1-5|TRBD1|-
CASSPTGGQPQHF
TGTGCCAGCAGCCCGACAGGGGGCCAGCCCCAGCATTTT
>TRBV5-1|TRBJ1-2|-|once
CASSWTASNYGYTF
TGCGCCAGCAGCTGGACCGCCTCTAACTATGGCTACACCTTC
>TRBV12-3/TRBV12-4|TRBJ1-1|-|-
CASSLKQNTEAFF
TGTGCCAGCAGTTTGAAACAGAACACTGAAGCTTTCTTT
>TRBV9|TRBJ2-1|TRBD2|-
CASSASGDSYNEQFF
TGTGCCAGCAGTGCTAGCGGGGACTCCTACAATGAGCAGTTCTTC
>TRBV2|TRBJ1-6|-|-
CASSGGVMSNSPLHF
TGTGCCAGCAGTGGGGGGGTGATGAGTAATTCACCCCTCCACTTT
>TRBV9|TRBJ2-3|-|-
CASSVGQSTDTQYF
TGTGCCAGCAGCGTAGGGCAGAGCACAGATACGCAGTATTTT
>TRBV4-1|TRBJ2-1|-|-
CASSQEPQTYNEQFF
TGCGCCAGCAGCCAAGAACCGCAAACCTACAATGAGCAGTTCTTC
>TRBV4-3|TRBJ2-5|-|-
CASSQGGPRETQYF
TGCGCCAGCAGCCAAGGGGGCCCTAGGGAGACCCAGTACTTC
>TRBV7-6|TRBJ2-5|TRBD2|-
CASSSLAGTQETQYF
TGTGCCAGCAGCTCACTAGCGGGGACCCAAGAGACCCAGTACTTC
>TRBV5-4|TRBJ1-6|-|-
CASSQRGGSSYNSPLHF
TGTGCCAGCAGCCAAAGGGGCGGGAGCTCCTATAATTCACCCCTCCACTTT
>TRBV27|TRBJ2-7|-|once
CASSPRGVREQYF
TGTGCCAGCAGCCCCAGGGGGGTCCGCGAGCAGTACTTC
>TRBV9|TRBJ2-3|TRBD2|-
CASSVVPFGGGRSDTDTQYF
TGTGCCAGCAGCGTAGTACCCTTCGGCGGGGGACGGTCTGACACAGATACGCAGTATTTT
>TRBV6-2/TRBV6-3|TRBJ2-2|-|-
CASSVGNTGELFF
TGTGCCAGCAGTGTGGGCAACACCGGGGAGCTGTTTTTT
>TRBV18|TRBJ1-3|TRBD1|-
CASSPFPEGTDLSGNTIYF
TGTGCCAGCTCACCCTTCCCCGAAGGGACAGACCTTTCTGGAAACACCATATATTTT
>TRBV4-1|TRBJ1-5|-|-
CASSPHRDLNQPQHF
TGCGCCAGCAGCCCCCACAGGGATTTAAATCAGCCCCAGCATTTT
>TRBV6-5|TRBJ2-2|-|-
CASSRRSGELFF
TGTGCCAGCAGCCGCCGGTCCGGGGAGCTGTTTTTT
>TRBV11-2|TRBJ2-3|-|-
CASSLRVEDTQYF
TGTGCCAGCAGCTTACGCGTGGAAGATACGCAGTATTTT
>TRBV6-1|TRBJ1-3|TRBD1|-
CASSERAGGYGNTIYF
TGTGCCAGCAGTGAAAGGGCAGGGGGCTATGGAAACACCATATATTTT
>TRBV30|TRBJ2-5|TRBD2|-
CACIRGGQETQYF
TGTGCCTGCATTCGCGGGGGGCAAGAGACCCAGTACTTC
>TRBV18|TRBJ1-4|-|-
CASSPALTNEKLFF
TGTGCCAGCTCACCGGCACTTACTAATGAAAAACTGTTTTTT
>TRBV6-2/TRBV6-3|TRBJ2-1|-|once
CASSSAQGRRQFF
TGTGCCAGCAGTTCTGCACAGGGACGAAGGCAGTTCTTC
>TRBV28|TRBJ2-2|-|-
CASSLSYGTGGNTGELFF
TGTGCCAGCAGCTTAAGCTACGGGACTGGAGGGAACACCGGGGAGCTGTTTTTT
>TRBV19|TRBJ1-6|TRBD1|few
CASSTTGGDSPLHF
TGTGCCAGTAGTACGACAGGGGGCGATTCACCCCTCCACTTT
>TRBV6-6|TRBJ2-1|-|-
CASSYSGEKMDNEQFF
TGTGCCAGCAGTTACTCAGGGGAAAAGATGGACAATGAGCAGTTCTTC